Below are 12 T cell receptor beta chains sequenced from a single sample in a study of T cell responses to AZD1222 COVID-19 vaccine. Some clones are missing from TCRdb's copy, which holds only in-frame ones; the method was immunoSEQ multiplex PCR. The sample records fewer than 150,000 clones, approximately 94% being singletons. This material consisted of peripheral blood, taken on day 0 of AZD1222 vaccination. These receptors originate from an adult in good health.

The DNA of the CDR3 is TGTGCCAGCACAAGCACAGATACGCAGTATTTT. It codes for CASTSTDTQYF. The chain carries TRBV27 and TRBJ2-3; D unclear. The germline gives CDR1 MNHEY, CDR2 SMNVEV (reference sequence). The CDR3 loop spans 11 amino acids. Trimming pared 7 bases from V and 0 bases from J, leaving 2 bases between.

The chain carries TRBV19 and TRBJ2-2, with D perhaps matching TRBD1 or TRBD2 (5 bases each). From germline, CDR1 is LNHDA and CDR2 SQIVND (reference sequence). This CDR3 region has 14 residues. V lost 1 base and J 4 bases, leaving 7 bases between the germline ends. CDR3: CASSIGGGTGELFF. The CDR3 bases are TGTGCCAGTAGTATAGGTGGGGGCACCGGGGAGCTGTTTTTT.

V and J are TRBV7-9 and TRBJ1-2; TRBD1 is a possible D gene (5 bases). Germline values: CDR1 SEHNR, CDR2 FQNEAQ (reference sequence). Trimming took 5 bases from V and 6 from J, leaving 16 bases between them. The CDR3 runs 14 residues. The CDR3, as DNA: TGTGCCAGCAGCAGAAGCGGGGCCGTTAATGGCTACACCTTC. The encoded protein is CASSRSGAVNGYTF.

The sample holds one count of this clone. The chain combines TRBV29-1 with TRBJ1-2, with D unclear. The CDR3 runs 12 residues. Deletions cut 3 bases from V and 6 bases from J, with 11 bases between. CDR1 is SQVTM, CDR2 ANQGSEA, per germline. This CDR3 reads CSVDPETDGYTF. As DNA, the CDR3 is TGCAGCGTTGATCCCGAGACGGATGGCTACACCTTC. Full variable domain (missing parts from reference TRBV29-1 and TRBJ1-2): SAVISQKPSRDICQRGTSLTIQCQVDSQVTMMFWYRQQPGQSLTLIATANQGSEATYESGFVIDKFPISRPNLTFSTLTVSNMSPEDSSIYLCSVDPETDGYTFGSGTRLTVV.

The rearrangement uses TRBV28 and TRBJ1-1; D might be TRBD1 (5 bases). Germline V lookup: CDR1 MDHEN, CDR2 SYDVKM. Trimming left V 5 bases short and J 5 bases short, with 12 bases between. The CDR3 contains 13 residues. In DNA form, the CDR3 reads TGTGCCAGCAGTCAAACAGGTTCGACTGAAGCTTTCTTT. This translates into CASSQTGSTEAFF.

The chain has TRBV4-2 and TRBJ2-6; D unresolved. Looked up from germline, CDR1 is LGHNA and CDR2 is YNFKEQ. The ends were cut back, 1 base at V and 1 base at J, with 17 bases in the middle. This CDR3 is built from 19 residues. For the CDR3, the DNA is TGTGCCAGCAGCCAAGGGTCCCAGTCCGGCCTATCTGGGGCCAACGTCCTGACTTTC. Its protein is CASSQGSQSGLSGANVLTF.

The rearrangement links TRBV6-5 to TRBJ1-6, with a weak D call TRBD1 (5 bases). The V and J ends lost 2 bases and 7 bases respectively, with 9 bases between them. CDR1 is MNHEY, CDR2 SVGAGI, per germline. The CDR3 contains 14 residues. CDR3 nucleotides: TGTGCCAGCAGTTACAGAGACAGAAATTCACCCCTCCACTTT. Protein sequence: CASSYRDRNSPLHF.

The sample holds one count of this clone. The chain has TRBV7-2 and TRBJ1-1; unclear D gene. V shed 3 bases and J shed 5 bases, with 10 bases lying between them. Germline V lookup: CDR1 SGHTA, CDR2 FQGNSA. This CDR3 has 13 amino acids. The CDR3, as DNA: TGTGCCAGCAGCTTTAAAGGAGGAACTGAAGCTTTCTTT. Its translation is CASSFKGGTEAFF.

This chain connects TRBV25-1 to TRBJ2-1, with 7 bases lining up with TRBD2. The CDR3 runs to 16 residues. Germline CDR1 is MGHDK and CDR2 is SYGVNS. The J segment lost 0 bases and the V segment lost 4 bases, leaving 6 bases of the junction unmatched. The CDR3 is CASSGLAASSYNEQFF. The CDR3 DNA reads TGTGCCAGCAGTGGGCTAGCGGCAAGCTCCTACAATGAGCAGTTCTTC.

The genes are TRBV4-2 and TRBJ1-5; TRBD1 is a possible D gene (5 bases). The CDR3 totals 16 residues. The germline gives CDR1 LGHNA, CDR2 YNFKEQ. Deletions cut 0 bases from V and 0 bases from J, with 9 bases between. Written as DNA, the CDR3 is TGTGCCAGCAGCCAAGAAGGGGACTATAGCAATCAGCCCCAGCATTTT. Translated, it gives CASSQEGDYSNQPQHF.

The chain links TRBV14 to TRBJ1-1; D is uncertain. This CDR3 has 15 residues. In germline, CDR1 is SGHDN, CDR2 FVKESK. Trimming left V 4 bases short and J 2 bases short, with 14 bases between. CDR3 residues: CASSPKLRVNTEAFF. The CDR3 DNA reads TGTGCCAGCAGCCCTAAACTAAGGGTTAACACTGAAGCTTTCTTT.

This rearrangement joins TRBV18 to TRBJ1-5, with D possibly matching TRBD1 (5 bases). In germline, CDR1 is KGHSH, CDR2 LQKENI. The CDR3 has 15 amino acids. The ends were cut back, 3 bases at V and 6 bases at J, with 15 bases in the middle. CDR3 DNA sequence: TGTGCCAGCTCACCGGAGGTACGGGGACGTCAGCCCCAGCATTTT. Its protein product is CASSPEVRGRQPQHF.